This T cell receptor (beta chain) was documented in a study of T cell repertoires in aging, cancer and after chemotherapy. General study findings and limits: These repertoire data do not allow conclusions about immunological memory after chemotherapy. Loss of evenness, beyond lost richness, contributed to age-related TCR diversity decline in cancer patients.

Trimming stripped 6 bases from V and 5 bases from J, with 20 bases between. This CDR3 is 15 amino acids long. A mixed TRB-A/B primer pool amplified rearranged TRB by multiplex touch-down PCR. TCRdb re-called the multiplex PCR reads through MiXCR, storing one row per CDR3 protein. The sample carries 5,000 to 7,000 distinct CDR3 sequences, 30% to 40% recorded once. Note on this clonotype: Its target is not known.

Peripheral blood genomic DNA, not sorted cells or RNA, was the template. The chain is built from TRBV12-3 or TRBV12-4 and TRBJ2-7; tentative D call: TRBD1 (7 bases). The sample consisted of blood. This TCR came from a human donor in good health. The CDR3 region is CASSPGAGGSHEQYF. The CDR3 DNA reads TGTGCCAGCAGCCCGGGGGCAGGGGGGTCCCACGAGCAGTACTTC.